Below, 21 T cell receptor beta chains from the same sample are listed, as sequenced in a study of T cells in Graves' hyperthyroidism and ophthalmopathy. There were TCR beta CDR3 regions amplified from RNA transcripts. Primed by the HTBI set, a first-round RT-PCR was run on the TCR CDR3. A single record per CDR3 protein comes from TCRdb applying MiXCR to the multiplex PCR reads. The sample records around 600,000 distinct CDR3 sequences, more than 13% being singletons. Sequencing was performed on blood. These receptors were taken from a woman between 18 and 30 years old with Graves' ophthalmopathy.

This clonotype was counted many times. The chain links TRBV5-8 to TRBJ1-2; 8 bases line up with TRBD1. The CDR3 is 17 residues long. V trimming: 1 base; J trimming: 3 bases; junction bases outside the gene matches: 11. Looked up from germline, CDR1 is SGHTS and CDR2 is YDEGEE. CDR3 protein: CASSLLGQGTLDYGYTF. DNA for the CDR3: TGTGCCAGCAGCTTGCTAGGACAGGGCACCTTGGACTATGGCTACACCTTC.

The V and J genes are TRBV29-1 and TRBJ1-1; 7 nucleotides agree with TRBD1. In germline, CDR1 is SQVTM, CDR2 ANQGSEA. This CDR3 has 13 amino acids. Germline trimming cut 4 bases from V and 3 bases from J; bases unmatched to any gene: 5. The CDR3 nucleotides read TGCAGCGTTGTGGGACAGAGGGACACTGAAGCTTTCTTT. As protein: CSVVGQRDTEAFF.

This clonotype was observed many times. The CDR3 DNA is TGTGCCAGCAGCTATATACCCCGGGAGGGCCTCTACAATGAGCAGTTCTTC. Translation: CASSYIPREGLYNEQFF. The chain has TRBV11-2 and TRBJ2-1, with 8 bases identical to TRBD2. CDR1 is SGHAT and CDR2 is FQNNGV in the germline V gene. The trim removed 4 bases at V and 3 bases at J, leaving 11 bases unmatched. The CDR3 length is 17 residues. The full variable domain, completed using reference TRBV11-2 and TRBJ2-1, is EAGVAQSPRYKIIEKRQSVAFWCNPISGHATLYWYQQILGQGPKLLIQFQNNGVVDDSQLPKDRFSAERLKGVDSTLKIQPAKLEDSAVYLCASSYIPREGLYNEQFFGPGTRLTVL.

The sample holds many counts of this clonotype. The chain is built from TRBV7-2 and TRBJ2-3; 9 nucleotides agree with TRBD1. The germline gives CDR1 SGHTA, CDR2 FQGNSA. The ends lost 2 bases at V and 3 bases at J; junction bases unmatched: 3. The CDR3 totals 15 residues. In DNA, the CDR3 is TGTGCCAGCAGCTTATCTGGACAGGGGACAGATACGCAGTATTTT. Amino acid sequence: CASSLSGQGTDTQYF.

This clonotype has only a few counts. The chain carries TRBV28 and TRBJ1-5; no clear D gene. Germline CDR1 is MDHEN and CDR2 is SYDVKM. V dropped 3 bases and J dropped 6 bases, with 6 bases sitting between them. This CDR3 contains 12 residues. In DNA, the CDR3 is TGTGCCAGCAGTTTGATTGGTCAGCCCCAGCATTTT. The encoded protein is CASSLIGQPQHF.

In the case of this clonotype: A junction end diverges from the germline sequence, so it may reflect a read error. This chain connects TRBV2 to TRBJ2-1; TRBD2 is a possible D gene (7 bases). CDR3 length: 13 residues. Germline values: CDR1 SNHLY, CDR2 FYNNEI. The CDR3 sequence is CAGGGLADNEQLF. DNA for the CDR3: TGTGCCGGCGGGGGCCTAGCGGACAATGAGCAGCTCTTC.

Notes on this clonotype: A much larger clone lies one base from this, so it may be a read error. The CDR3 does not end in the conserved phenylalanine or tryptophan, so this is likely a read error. The CDR3 loop reads CASSRREGVETQYL. The CDR3 region has the DNA TGTGCCAGCAGCCGCCGGGAGGGAGTAGAGACCCAGTACCTC. The rearrangement joins TRBV3-1 to TRBJ2-5; TRBD2 agrees at 8 bases. Trimming cost V 4 bases and J 4 bases; bases outside gene matches: 5. This CDR3 is built from 14 residues. Germline-derived CDR1 and CDR2 are LGHDT and YNNKEL (reference sequence).

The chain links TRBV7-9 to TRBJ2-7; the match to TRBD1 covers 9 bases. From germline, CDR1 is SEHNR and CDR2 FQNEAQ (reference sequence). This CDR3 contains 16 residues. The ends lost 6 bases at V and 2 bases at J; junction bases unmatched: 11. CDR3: CASRAPGQGQPYEQYF. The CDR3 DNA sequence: TGTGCCAGCAGAGCTCCGGGACAGGGTCAGCCCTACGAGCAGTACTTC.

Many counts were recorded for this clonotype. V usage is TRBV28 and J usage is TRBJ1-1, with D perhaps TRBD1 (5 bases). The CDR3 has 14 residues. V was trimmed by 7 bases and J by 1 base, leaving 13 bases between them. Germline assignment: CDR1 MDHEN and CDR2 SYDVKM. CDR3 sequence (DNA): TGTGCCAGCACATCGGGACTGAGGAACACTGAAGCTTTCTTT. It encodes CASTSGLRNTEAFF.

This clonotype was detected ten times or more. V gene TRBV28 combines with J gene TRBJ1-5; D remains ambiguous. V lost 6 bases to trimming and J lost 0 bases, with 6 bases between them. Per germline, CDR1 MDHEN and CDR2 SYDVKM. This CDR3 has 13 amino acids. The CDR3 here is CASRGGSNQPQHF. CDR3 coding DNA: TGTGCCAGCAGAGGAGGTAGCAATCAGCCCCAGCATTTT.

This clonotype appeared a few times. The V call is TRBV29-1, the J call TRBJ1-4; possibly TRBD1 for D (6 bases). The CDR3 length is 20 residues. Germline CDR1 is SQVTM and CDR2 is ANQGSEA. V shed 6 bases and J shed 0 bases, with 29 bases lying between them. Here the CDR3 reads CSVQGLPGQGSIATNEKLFF. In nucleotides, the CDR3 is TGCAGCGTCCAAGGCCTTCCGGGCCAGGGGTCAATAGCAACTAATGAAAAACTGTTTTTT.

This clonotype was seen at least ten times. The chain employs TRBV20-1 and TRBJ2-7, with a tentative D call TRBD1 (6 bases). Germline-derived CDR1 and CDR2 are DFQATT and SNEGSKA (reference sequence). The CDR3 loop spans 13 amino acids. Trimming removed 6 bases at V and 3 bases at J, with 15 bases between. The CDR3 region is CSAEAQGVYEQYF. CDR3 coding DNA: TGCAGTGCCGAGGCACAGGGTGTCTACGAGCAGTACTTC.

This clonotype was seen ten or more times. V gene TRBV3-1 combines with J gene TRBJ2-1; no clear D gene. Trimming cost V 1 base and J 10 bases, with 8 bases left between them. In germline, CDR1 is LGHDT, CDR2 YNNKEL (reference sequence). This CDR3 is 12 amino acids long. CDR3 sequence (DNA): TGTGCCAGCAGCCAAGTACGCCACGAGCAGTTCTTC. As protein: CASSQVRHEQFF.

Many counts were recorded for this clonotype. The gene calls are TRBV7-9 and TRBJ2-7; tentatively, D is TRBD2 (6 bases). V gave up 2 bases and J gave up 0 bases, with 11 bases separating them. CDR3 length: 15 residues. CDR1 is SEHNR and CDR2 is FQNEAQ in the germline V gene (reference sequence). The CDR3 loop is CASSLRVAASYEQYF. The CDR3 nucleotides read TGTGCCAGCAGCTTAAGAGTAGCGGCCTCCTACGAGCAGTACTTC.

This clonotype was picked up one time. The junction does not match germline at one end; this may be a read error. The CDR3 reads CSGGQGGGNTLYF. The CDR3 bases are TGCAGCGGGGGACAGGGGGGCGGAAACACCTTATATTTT. The rearrangement links TRBV29-1 to TRBJ1-3; 11 bases are shared with TRBD1. CDR1 and CDR2 (germline): SQVTM, ANQGSEA. There are 13 residues in the CDR3.

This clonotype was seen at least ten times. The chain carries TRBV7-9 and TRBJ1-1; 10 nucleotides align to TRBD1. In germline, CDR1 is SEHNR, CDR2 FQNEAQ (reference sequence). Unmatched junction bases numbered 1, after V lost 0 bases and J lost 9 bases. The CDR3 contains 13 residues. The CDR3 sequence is CASSLADRGKAFF. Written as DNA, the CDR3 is TGTGCCAGCAGCTTAGCGGACAGGGGGAAAGCTTTCTTT.

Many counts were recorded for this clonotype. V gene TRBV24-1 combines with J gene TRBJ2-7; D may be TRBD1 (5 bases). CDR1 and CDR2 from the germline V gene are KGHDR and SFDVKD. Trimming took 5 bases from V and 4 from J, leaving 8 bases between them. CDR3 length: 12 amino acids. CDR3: CATSGQTYEQYF. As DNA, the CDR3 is TGTGCCACCAGTGGACAGACTTACGAGCAGTACTTC.

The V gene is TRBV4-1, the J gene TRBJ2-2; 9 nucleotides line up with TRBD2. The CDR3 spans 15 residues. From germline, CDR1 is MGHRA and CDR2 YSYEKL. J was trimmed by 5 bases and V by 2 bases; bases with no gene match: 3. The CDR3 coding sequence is TGCGCCAGCAGCCAACCGCTAGCGGGGACCGGGGAGCTGTTTTTT. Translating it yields CASSQPLAGTGELFF.

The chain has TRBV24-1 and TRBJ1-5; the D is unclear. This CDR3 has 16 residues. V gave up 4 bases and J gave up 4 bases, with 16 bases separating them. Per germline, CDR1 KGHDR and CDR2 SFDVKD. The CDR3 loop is CATSDLDEYLNQPQHF. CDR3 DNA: TGTGCCACCAGTGACCTCGATGAGTATTTGAATCAGCCCCAGCATTTT.

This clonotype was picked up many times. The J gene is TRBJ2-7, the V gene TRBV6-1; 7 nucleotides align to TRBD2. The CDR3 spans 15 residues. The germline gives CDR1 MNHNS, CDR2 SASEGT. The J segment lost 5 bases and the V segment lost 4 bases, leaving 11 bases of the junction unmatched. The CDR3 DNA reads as TGTGCCAGCAGTGTGAGGGGCGGGAGTTCCCACGAGCAGTACTTC. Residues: CASSVRGGSSHEQYF.

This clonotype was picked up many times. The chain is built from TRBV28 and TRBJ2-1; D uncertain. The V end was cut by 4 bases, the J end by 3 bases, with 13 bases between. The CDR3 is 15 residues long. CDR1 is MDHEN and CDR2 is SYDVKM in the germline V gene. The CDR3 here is CASSSASFGYNEQFF. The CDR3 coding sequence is TGTGCCAGCAGTTCGGCCTCCTTCGGCTACAATGAGCAGTTCTTC.